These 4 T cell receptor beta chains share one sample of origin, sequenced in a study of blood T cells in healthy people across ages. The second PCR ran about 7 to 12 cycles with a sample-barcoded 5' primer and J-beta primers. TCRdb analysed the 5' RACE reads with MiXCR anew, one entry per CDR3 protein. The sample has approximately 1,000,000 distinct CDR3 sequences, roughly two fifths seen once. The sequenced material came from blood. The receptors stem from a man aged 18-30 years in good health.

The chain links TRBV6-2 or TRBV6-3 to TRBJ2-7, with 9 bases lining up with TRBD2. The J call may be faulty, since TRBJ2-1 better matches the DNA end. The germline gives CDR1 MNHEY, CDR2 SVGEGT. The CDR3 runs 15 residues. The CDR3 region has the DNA TGTGCCAGCAGTTACGTGCTAGCGGGGAACAATGAGCAGTTCTTC. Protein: CASSYVLAGNNEQFF.

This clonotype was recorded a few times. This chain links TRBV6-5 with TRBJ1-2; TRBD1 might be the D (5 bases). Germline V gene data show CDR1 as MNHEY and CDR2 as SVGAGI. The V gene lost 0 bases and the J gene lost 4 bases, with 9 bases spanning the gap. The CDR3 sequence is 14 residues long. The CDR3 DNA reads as TGTGCCAGCAGTTACTCTTGGGGGTCCTATGGCTACACCTTC. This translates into CASSYSWGSYGYTF.

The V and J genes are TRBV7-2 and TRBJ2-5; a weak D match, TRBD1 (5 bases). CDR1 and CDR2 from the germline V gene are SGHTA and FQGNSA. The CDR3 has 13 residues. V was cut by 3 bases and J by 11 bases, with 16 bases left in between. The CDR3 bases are TGTGCCAGCAGCTTCCCAGGGATCAATGAGCAGTACTTC. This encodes CASSFPGINEQYF.

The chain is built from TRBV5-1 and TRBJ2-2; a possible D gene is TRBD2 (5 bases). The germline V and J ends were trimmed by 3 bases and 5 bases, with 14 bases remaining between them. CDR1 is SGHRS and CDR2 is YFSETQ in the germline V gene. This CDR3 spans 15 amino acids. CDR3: CASSSRGSWTGELFF. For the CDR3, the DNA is TGCGCCAGCAGCTCCCGGGGTTCGTGGACCGGGGAGCTGTTTTTT.